The 32 T cell receptor beta chains reported below all come from one sample, sequenced in a study of blood T cell repertoires in COVID-19. Assay used: immunoSEQ multiplex PCR; TCRdb lists only in-frame clones, some missing. The sample lists approximately 290,000 clones; 75% to 90% were seen once. Sequencing was done on a sample of PBMCs or T cells enriched from blood (not recorded which). Receptors were obtained from a woman aged 25-40 years who had recovered from COVID-19.

The V call is TRBV15, the J call TRBJ2-2; TRBD1 aligns across 8 bases. V trimming: 11 bases; J trimming: 3 bases; junction bases outside the gene matches: 5. The length of the CDR3 is 13 residues. CDR1 and CDR2 from the germline V gene are LNHNV and YYDKDF (reference sequence). In DNA form, the CDR3 reads TGTGCCGTCAGGGGGCCCGACACCGGGGAGCTGTTTTTT. Amino acid sequence: CAVRGPDTGELFF.

The J gene is TRBJ1-2, the V gene TRBV5-1, with D hard to call. This CDR3 region has 14 residues. V lost 4 bases to trimming and J lost 1 base, with 11 bases between them. CDR1 is SGHRS, CDR2 YFSETQ, per germline. CDR3 sequence (DNA): TGCGCCAGCAGCCTAGCTCTCAGTAACTATGGCTACACCTTC. Its protein is CASSLALSNYGYTF.

This chain connects TRBV18 to TRBJ1-4, with D unclear. The CDR3 runs 12 residues. CDR1 and CDR2 from the germline V gene are KGHSH and LQKENI. V was shortened by 6 bases and J by 8 bases, with 10 bases between the two germline ends. CDR3 residues: CASSKYKEKLFF. CDR3 in DNA: TGTGCCAGCTCCAAGTACAAGGAAAAACTGTTTTTT.

For the CDR3, the DNA is TGTGCCAGCAGTTGGGTAGCGGGAGCGGGAGGGGAGACCCAGTACTTC. Protein product: CASSWVAGAGGETQYF. The chain couples TRBV6-2 or TRBV6-3 to TRBJ2-5; 10 nucleotides match TRBD2. Germline V lookup: CDR1 MNHEY, CDR2 SVGEGT. The ends lost 4 bases at V and 5 bases at J; junction bases unmatched: 10. This CDR3 spans 16 amino acids.

V is TRBV3-1 (or the pseudogene TRBV3-2) and J is TRBJ2-2; 7 nucleotides line up with TRBD1. V dropped 6 bases and J dropped 6; count of bases not matched to a gene: 7. This CDR3 region has 14 residues. Germline CDR1 reads LGHDT; CDR2 reads YNNKEL (reference sequence). Here the CDR3 reads CASRPTGAAGELFF. CDR3 DNA: TGTGCCAGCAGACCCACAGGGGCGGCCGGGGAGCTGTTTTTT.

This chain connects TRBV24-1 to TRBJ1-1, with D perhaps matching TRBD1 (6 bases). The germline CDR1 and CDR2 sequences are KGHDR and SFDVKD. V was clipped by 9 bases and J by 5 bases, with 21 bases between them. The CDR3 totals 15 residues. Here the CDR3 reads CATAPRGAQGTEAFF. The CDR3 DNA reads TGTGCCACCGCTCCCCGGGGGGCGCAAGGAACTGAAGCTTTCTTT.

The V call is TRBV4-2, the J call TRBJ2-3; D gene unclear. Germline-derived CDR1 and CDR2 are LGHNA and YNFKEQ. V was cut by 4 bases and J by 0 bases, with 11 bases left in between. This CDR3 has 15 residues. The CDR3 sequence is CASSPSHESTDTQYF. DNA of the CDR3: TGTGCCAGCAGCCCTAGTCATGAGAGCACAGATACGCAGTATTTT.

The V gene is TRBV29-1, the J gene TRBJ1-2, with TRBD1 matching 8 bases. The CDR3 runs to 12 residues. Germline V gene sequence: CDR1 SQVTM, CDR2 ANQGSEA. The V gene end was trimmed by 4 bases and the J gene end by 7 bases; junction bases not matched to a gene: 5. CDR3 DNA: TGCAGCGTTGTAGGACAGGGTAGTGGCTACACCTTC. This gives the protein CSVVGQGSGYTF. Full variable domain (outside the CDR3, taken from reference TRBV29-1 and TRBJ1-2): SAVISQKPSRDICQRGTSLTIQCQVDSQVTMMFWYRQQPGQSLTLIATANQGSEATYESGFVIDKFPISRPNLTFSTLTVSNMSPEDSSIYLCSVVGQGSGYTFGSGTRLTVV.

This clone was seen once. The chain couples TRBV9 to TRBJ1-1, with D tentatively TRBD1 (5 bases). The CDR3 loop spans 14 amino acids. Deletions cut 0 bases from V and 7 bases from J, with 13 bases between. Germline CDR1 reads SGDLS; CDR2 reads YYNGEE. CDR3 DNA sequence: TGTGCCAGCAGCGTAGAGCAGGGATTAGGTGAAGCTTTCTTT. Protein: CASSVEQGLGEAFF. Full variable domain (rest looked up from reference TRBV9 and TRBJ1-1): DSGVTQTPKHLITATGQRVTLRCSPRSGDLSVYWYQQSLDQGLQFLIQYYNGEERAKGNILERFSAQQFPDLHSELNLSSLELGDSALYFCASSVEQGLGEAFFGQGTRLTVV.

This clone was observed a few times. The rearrangement joins TRBV13 to TRBJ1-2, with TRBD1 matching over 11 bases. The length of the CDR3 is 15 residues. Germline assignment: CDR1 PRHDT and CDR2 FYEKMQ (reference sequence). Losses at the gene ends were 5 bases for V and 2 bases for J; bases not matched to a gene: 4. The CDR3 protein is CASSLGQGENYGYTF. CDR3 coding DNA: TGTGCCAGCAGCCTGGGACAGGGGGAGAACTATGGCTACACCTTC.

This clone has only a few counts. The V and J genes are TRBV12-3 or TRBV12-4 and TRBJ2-1, with D unresolved. This CDR3 is 10 amino acids long. The V and J ends lost 6 bases and 7 bases respectively, with 4 bases between them. The CDR3 bases are TGTGCCAGCAGCGAGAATGAGCAGTTCTTC. This codes for CASSENEQFF.

The chain couples TRBV28 to TRBJ1-1, with D perhaps TRBD1 (6 bases). Germline assignment: CDR1 MDHEN and CDR2 SYDVKM. V dropped 2 bases and J dropped 2 bases, with 24 bases sitting between them. CDR3 length: 19 residues. CDR3 region: CASSLEIQGGVWGNTEAFF. As DNA, the CDR3 is TGTGCCAGCAGTTTAGAGATCCAAGGGGGTGTTTGGGGTAACACTGAAGCTTTCTTT.

The chain is built from TRBV5-4 and TRBJ1-6, with D perhaps TRBD1 (6 bases). Germline lookup yields CDR1 SGHNT and CDR2 YYREEE (reference sequence). V was shortened by 5 bases and J by 7 bases, with 16 bases between the two germline ends. The CDR3 spans 15 residues. DNA of the CDR3: TGTGCCAGCAGTCCCACCAGGGGTGTGAATTCACCCCTCCACTTT. Translated: CASSPTRGVNSPLHF.

This clone was counted at least ten times. This chain uses TRBV10-3 with TRBJ1-2, with TRBD1 as a possible D gene (5 bases). The V gene lost 6 bases and the J gene lost 7 bases, with 12 bases spanning the gap. The CDR3 covers 12 residues. Germline V gene data show CDR1 as ENHRY and CDR2 as SYGVKD. DNA for the CDR3: TGTGCCATCAGAAGCGGGAGGGGTGGCTACACCTTC. This encodes CAIRSGRGGYTF.

The V and J genes are TRBV28 and TRBJ1-2; D remains unclear. The V gene lost 6 bases and the J gene lost 2 bases, with 22 bases spanning the gap. Germline V gene sequence: CDR1 MDHEN, CDR2 SYDVKM. The CDR3 loop spans 17 amino acids. The DNA of the CDR3 is TGTGCCAGCAGCCCCTCCCTAGGCGGCTTCAACAACTATGGCTACACCTTC. Protein sequence: CASSPSLGGFNNYGYTF.

This chain connects TRBV11-3 to TRBJ2-1; 8 positions match TRBD2. This CDR3 has 15 residues. With V trimmed by 5 bases and J by 0 bases, 3 bases remained unmatched. Germline CDR1 is SGHNT and CDR2 is YENEEA. CDR3: CASSPGTSSYNEQFF. The DNA for the CDR3 is TGTGCCAGCAGCCCCGGGACTAGCTCCTACAATGAGCAGTTCTTC.

The genes are TRBV28 and TRBJ1-5, with a possible D match to TRBD1 (5 bases). The CDR3 is 13 amino acids. Germline CDR1 reads MDHEN; CDR2 reads SYDVKM. Deletions cut 6 bases from V and 6 bases from J, with 12 bases between. This CDR3 is CASSPGSGQPQHF. The CDR3 DNA follows: TGTGCCAGCAGCCCAGGGTCCGGTCAGCCCCAGCATTTT.

The genes are TRBV5-1 and TRBJ1-1, with TRBD1 matching over 8 bases. The CDR3 sequence is 14 residues long. V lost 4 bases to trimming and J lost 5 bases; unmatched junction nucleotides: 7. The V gene's germline CDR1 is SGHRS and CDR2 YFSETQ. The CDR3: CASSTYRGNTEAFF. CDR3 sequence (DNA): TGCGCCAGCAGCACCTACAGGGGGAATACTGAAGCTTTCTTT.

The CDR3 is CASLFLTGELETIYF. CDR3 nucleotides: TGCGCCAGCCTTTTCTTAACAGGGGAGTTAGAGACCATATATTTT. V usage is TRBV5-1 and J usage is TRBJ1-3, with 7 nucleotides matching TRBD1. Looked up from germline, CDR1 is SGHRS and CDR2 is YFSETQ. This CDR3 region has 15 residues. With 7 bases clipped from V and 10 bases from J, the junction kept 17 bases outside the gene matches.

The chain couples TRBV29-1 to TRBJ1-2; no clear D gene. V was trimmed by 6 bases and J by 3 bases, leaving 14 bases between them. CDR3 length: 13 residues. The germline V gene encodes CDR1 SQVTM and CDR2 ANQGSEA. CDR3 loop: CSVPPLGDYGYTF. For the CDR3, the DNA is TGCAGCGTCCCCCCGCTAGGTGACTATGGCTACACCTTC.

The rearrangement uses TRBV14 and TRBJ2-2; the D gene is possibly TRBD2 (6 bases). Germline V CDR1 and CDR2: SGHDN, FVKESK. Trimming shortened V by 5 bases and J by 6 bases, and 16 bases separated the two germline ends. The CDR3 loop spans 15 amino acids. The CDR3 sequence: CASSEVGREAGELFF. The CDR3 bases are TGTGCCAGCAGCGAAGTTGGGCGGGAAGCCGGGGAGCTGTTTTTT.

The chain carries TRBV6-1 and TRBJ2-1; 8 bases map to TRBD1. Germline V gene lookup returns CDR1 MNHNS and CDR2 SASEGT. V was clipped by 3 bases and J by 12 bases; unmatched bases: 16. The CDR3 has 16 amino acids. CDR3 protein: CASSDFLDRALRGQFF. CDR3 sequence (DNA): TGTGCCAGCAGTGACTTCTTGGACAGGGCCCTTCGTGGGCAGTTCTTC.

This clone showed up just a few times. This specimen includes other DNA sequences encoding the same CDR3. The chain joins TRBV5-1 to TRBJ1-5, with 7 bases aligning to TRBD1. The trim removed 1 base at V and 2 bases at J, leaving 0 bases unmatched. This CDR3 has 14 amino acids. Per the germline V gene, CDR1 is SGHRS and CDR2 is YFSETQ. The CDR3 reads CASSLQGGNQPQHF. In DNA, the CDR3 is TGCGCCAGCAGCTTGCAGGGGGGCAATCAGCCCCAGCATTTT. The full variable domain, with the rest looked up from reference TRBV5-1 and TRBJ1-5, is KAGVTQTPRYLIKTRGQQVTLSCSPISGHRSVSWYQQTPGQGLQFLFEYFSETQRNKGNFPGRFSGRQFSNSRSEMNVSTLELGDSALYLCASSLQGGNQPQHFGDGTRLSIL.

The J gene is TRBJ2-3, the V gene TRBV4-2; 8 bases agree with TRBD2. Germline V CDR1 and CDR2: LGHNA, YNFKEQ. The CDR3 extends over 16 amino acids. V lost 4 bases to trimming and J lost 6 bases; unmatched junction nucleotides: 12. The CDR3 nucleotides are TGTGCCAGCAGCCCCAGGAGTAGCGGGATGAGGGATACGCAGTATTTT. Residues: CASSPRSSGMRDTQYF.

The chain combines TRBV5-1 with TRBJ2-6; D is perhaps TRBD1 (5 bases). The V gene lost 2 bases and the J gene lost 0 bases, with 9 bases spanning the gap. Germline V gives CDR1 SGHRS, CDR2 YFSETQ. The CDR3 totals 16 residues. DNA for the CDR3: TGCGCCAGCAGCTTTAACAGGAACTCTGGGGCCAACGTCCTGACTTTC. Translated, it gives CASSFNRNSGANVLTF.

The chain is built from TRBV19 and TRBJ2-1; 14 nucleotides align to TRBD2. Germline values: CDR1 LNHDA, CDR2 SQIVND (reference sequence). There are 16 residues in the CDR3. After removal of 6 bases from V and 9 bases from J, the junction contained 10 bases not matched to a gene. The CDR3 region is CASSASGTSGSGEQFF. DNA for the CDR3: TGTGCCAGTAGCGCCTCCGGGACTAGCGGGAGTGGTGAGCAGTTCTTC.

This sequence joins TRBV28 and TRBJ1-2, with TRBD1 as a possible D gene (5 bases). V dropped 5 bases and J dropped 2 bases, with 18 bases sitting between them. The CDR3 runs to 16 residues. Looked up from germline, CDR1 is MDHEN and CDR2 is SYDVKM. The CDR3 sequence is CASSPQGGTRNYGYTF. CDR3 DNA: TGTGCCAGCAGTCCCCAGGGAGGGACTCGGAACTATGGCTACACCTTC.

Written as DNA, the CDR3 is TGCGCCAGCAGCCAAGATCCCCGGACTGCTGGGGCCAACGTCCTGACTTTC. Its protein product is CASSQDPRTAGANVLTF. The rearrangement links TRBV4-1 to TRBJ2-6; the D gene is possibly TRBD2 (5 bases). The CDR3 sequence is 17 residues long. Trimming took off 0 bases at V and 2 bases at J, with 11 bases between the two ends. The germline V gene has CDR1 MGHRA and CDR2 YSYEKL.

The chain is built from TRBV10-3 and TRBJ1-5; weak D call: TRBD1 (5 bases). V lost 7 bases, J lost 3 bases, and 13 bases lay in between. Germline CDR1 reads ENHRY; CDR2 reads SYGVKD. The CDR3 totals 14 residues. CDR3 sequence: CAITGDSVNQPQHF. The CDR3 nucleotides read TGTGCCATCACGGGGGATTCGGTCAATCAGCCCCAGCATTTT.

This clone has only a few counts. The rearrangement links TRBV6-6 to TRBJ1-5; tentative D call: TRBD1 (5 bases). Trimming removed 0 bases from V and 0 bases from J, with 6 bases in between. Germline lookup yields CDR1 MNHNY and CDR2 SVGAGI (reference sequence). The CDR3 totals 15 residues. DNA for the CDR3: TGTGCCAGCAGTTACTCGACAGCTAGCAATCAGCCCCAGCATTTT. This sequence encodes CASSYSTASNQPQHF.

The V and J genes are TRBV30 and TRBJ2-7, with TRBD1 as a possible D gene (5 bases). This CDR3 comprises 11 residues. The V gene lost 2 bases and the J gene lost 4 bases, with 6 bases spanning the gap. Looked up from germline, CDR1 is GTSNPN and CDR2 is SVGIG (reference sequence). The CDR3: CAWSKGYEQYF. For the CDR3, the DNA is TGTGCCTGGAGTAAGGGGTACGAGCAGTACTTC.

The CDR3 region has the DNA TGTGCCAGCAGTCCACGCTCCGGACAGGGGAGGCATCAGCCCCAGCATTTT. Its translation is CASSPRSGQGRHQPQHF. The rearrangement uses TRBV27 and TRBJ1-5, with 9 bases lining up with TRBD1. This CDR3 is 17 amino acids long. V lost 5 bases and J lost 5; bases outside the gene matches: 13. Germline assignment: CDR1 MNHEY and CDR2 SMNVEV (reference sequence).